This TCR beta chain originates from a study of OX40 agonist ivuxolimab in advanced cancers. About the study as a whole: The costimulatory receptor OX40 (CD134) was targeted by ivuxolimab, a fully human IgG2 agonistic monoclonal antibody. A male proportion of roughly 80% and a mean age of roughly 58 years, ranging from 23 to 79, were recorded for the dose-escalation cohort. The paper covers the monotherapy dose-escalation part of the phase I ivuxolimab trial, which included N ≈ 50 patients. Partial responses occurred in three dose-escalation patients: two with cutaneous melanoma and one with hepatocellular carcinoma. Intravenous ivuxolimab was administered to patients every 2 weeks at six dose levels: 0.01, 0.1, 0.3, 1.5, 3 and 10 mg/kg. Prior anti-PD-1, anti-PD-L1 or anti-CTLA-4 therapy was permitted, and about two fifths of dose-escalation patients had received checkpoint inhibitors. Peripheral TCRbeta sequencing was intended to test whether TCR sequence diversity was altered and clonal T-cell expansion was caused by ivuxolimab. Of the approximately 54 dose-escalation patients, hepatocellular carcinoma was present in some 19, melanoma in approximately 15, renal cell carcinoma in 9 and head and neck cancer in 9.

What the authors observed across the whole study: At doses of 0.1 to 3.0 mg/kg, clonal expansion of both CD4+ and CD8+ T cells in blood was seen between baseline and week 6. Partial responders in the 0.1-3.0 mg/kg groups had among the lowest normalized peripheral clonal expansion, especially among CD8+ T cells. After ivuxolimab, more expanded clones were found on average in CD8+ T cells than in CD4+ T cells. Low levels of normalized T-cell clonal expansion were also seen in some patients who did not respond. Which antigens the clonally expanded peripheral T cells were specific for was not determined.

Genomic DNA was isolated from the sorted cells so that the TCRbeta CDR3 region could be sequenced. The immunoSEQ Assay was used for sequencing of TCRbeta CDR3 regions. TCRdb took this table from immuneACCESS and kept in-frame rearrangements with V and J called. Such tables lack part of the clones; where checked against another copy, unresolved V genes explain under half of the gap, and the rest is unexplained. The sample table lists 75,000 to 100,000 clones, roughly 90% of them with a count of one. Approximately 0.7% of the sample belongs to the ten largest clones. Points on this clone: No antigen is known for it. The input lacks base qualities; no much larger clone sits a single base away.

Trimming costs V 6 bases and J 5 bases, and their ends lie 19 bases apart. Per the germline V gene, SNHLY is the CDR1 and FYNNEI is the CDR2. The CDR3 numbers 15 residues from cysteine through phenylalanine. CDR3 DNA only is kept here, 45 bases in frame from base 1. Patients with autoimmune disease history or receiving systemic immunosuppression were excluded from the trial. Peripheral blood for TCR sequencing was drawn from every dose cohort at baseline, at cycle 4 day 1 and at cycle 7 day 1. The samples were taken from a phase I, first-in-human, multicenter, open-label dose-escalation trial of ivuxolimab. The trial enrolled adults with locally advanced or metastatic head and neck squamous cell, hepatocellular, melanoma or renal cell carcinoma. CD4+ and CD8+ T cells were sorted separately from peripheral blood before TCR sequencing.

The sequencing used CD4+ or CD8+ T cells sorted from blood, collected in a trial of the OX40 agonist ivuxolimab. The sequence links TRBV2 to TRBJ2-5, with the D segment possibly TRBD1 or TRBD2, each aligning over 6 bases. The clonotype originates from an adult with an advanced solid tumor such as melanoma, head and neck, liver or kidney cancer. DNA sequence: TGTGCCAGCAGCTCCAACGGGGGCAGTGTGGAGACCCAGTACTTC. Translated, it reads CASSSNGGSVETQYF.